The 32 T cell receptor beta chains below all came from one sample that was sequenced in a study of cytomegalovirus exposure and HLA in healthy donors. The PCR was carried out with 60 Vbeta primers and 13 Jbeta primers. Clones were sequenced by immunoSEQ multiplex PCR, and TCRdb holds only the in-frame ones, with some missing. The sample includes 200,000 or so clones, roughly 80% seen only once; the top ten take about 0.2%. The sequencing sample was made of PBMCs. The receptors derive from a girl aged 2 to 9 in good health and CMV-seronegative.

The V call is TRBV30, the J call TRBJ2-1, with 8 nucleotides matching TRBD2. The CDR3 loop spans 15 amino acids. V shed 1 base and J 7 bases; nucleotides not matched to a gene: 9. From germline, CDR1 is GTSNPN and CDR2 SVGIG (reference sequence). The CDR3 DNA is TGTGCCTGGAGTGGGGGCCTAGCGGGTAGGAATGAGCAGTTCTTC. Protein: CAWSGGLAGRNEQFF.

This CDR3 is CASSFSAATSGRNNEQFF. In DNA, the CDR3 is TGTGCCAGCAGTTTCTCCGCCGCGACTAGCGGGAGGAACAATGAGCAGTTCTTC. The chain recombines TRBV27 with TRBJ2-1, with 13 bases fitting TRBD2. With V trimmed by 3 bases and J by 5 bases, 10 bases remained unmatched. Germline assignment: CDR1 MNHEY and CDR2 SMNVEV (reference sequence). This CDR3 is 18 amino acids long.

This clone was counted between two and nine times. The rearrangement joins TRBV5-6 to TRBJ1-2; perhaps TRBD1 as D (5 bases). The CDR3 has 16 amino acids. CDR1 and CDR2 (germline): SGHDT, YYEEEE. V lost 4 bases to trimming and J lost 0 bases, with 16 bases between them. CDR3 sequence: CASSRGGIFTNYGYTF. DNA of the CDR3: TGTGCCAGCAGCCGGGGGGGGATCTTCACTAACTATGGCTACACCTTC.

This sequence joins TRBV2 and TRBJ2-3, with 8 bases fitting TRBD1. V lost 4 bases, J lost 3 bases, and 0 bases stayed unmatched. The CDR3 length is 13 residues. Germline V gives CDR1 SNHLY, CDR2 FYNNEI. This CDR3 is CASSGTGTDTQYF. The CDR3 DNA reads TGTGCCAGCAGTGGGACAGGGACAGATACGCAGTATTTT. Drawing the rest from reference TRBV2 and TRBJ2-3, the complete variable domain is EPEVTQTPSHQVTQMGQEVILRCVPISNHLYFYWYRQILGQKVEFLVSFYNNEISEKSEIFDDQFSVERPDGSNFTLKIRSTKLEDSAMYFCASSGTGTDTQYFGPGTRLTVL.

The chain couples TRBV12-5 to TRBJ1-5; unclear D gene. Trimming pared 3 bases from V and 0 bases from J, leaving 3 bases between. CDR1 and CDR2 from the germline V gene are LGHNT and FRNRAP. CDR3 size: 13 residues. The CDR3 region is CASGFYSNQPQHF. CDR3 nucleotides: TGTGCTAGTGGTTTTTATAGCAATCAGCCCCAGCATTTT.

V gene TRBV7-9 combines with J gene TRBJ1-6, with 7 bases fitting TRBD1. V shed 4 bases and J 7 bases; nucleotides not matched to a gene: 10. Germline V gene sequence: CDR1 SEHNR, CDR2 FQNEAQ (reference sequence). This CDR3 has 16 residues. CDR3 bases: TGTGCCAGCAGCTCACTCCGGGACAGCAAGAATTCACCCCTCCACTTT. Protein product: CASSSLRDSKNSPLHF.

The gene calls are TRBV11-2 and TRBJ1-3; no clear D. This CDR3 is built from 16 residues. The germline V gene encodes CDR1 SGHAT and CDR2 FQNNGV. V was shortened by 5 bases and J by 0 bases, with 14 bases between the two germline ends. The CDR3 sequence: CASSPRHTSSGNTIYF. The CDR3 DNA sequence: TGTGCCAGCAGCCCCCGACACACGAGCTCTGGAAACACCATATATTTT.

This chain joins TRBV1 and TRBJ2-2; TRBD2 is taken as the D call from the table, unchecked against the DNA. TRBV1 is a listed pseudogene. The CDR3 consists of 19 residues. The CDR3 protein is CTSSQDRGSGRAGAGELFF. CDR3 nucleotide sequence: TGCACCAGCAGCCAAGATCGGGGTAGCGGGAGGGCGGGGGCCGGGGAGCTGTTTTTT.

The rearrangement joins TRBV10-3 to TRBJ1-2, with no clear D. Trimming took 10 bases from V and 3 from J, leaving 15 bases between them. This CDR3 comprises 13 residues. The germline CDR1 and CDR2 sequences are ENHRY and SYGVKD. CDR3 sequence reads: CATTGSGDYGYTF. The CDR3 DNA is TGTGCCACCACGGGGTCTGGGGACTATGGCTACACCTTC.

The V and J genes are TRBV19 and TRBJ1-1; tentative D call: TRBD1 (5 bases). With 5 bases removed from V and 5 bases from J, the gap between germline ends came to 15 bases. From germline, CDR1 is LNHDA and CDR2 SQIVND (reference sequence). This CDR3 comprises 14 residues. The CDR3 is CASSAGRDSTEAFF. The CDR3 nucleotides are TGTGCCAGTAGTGCCGGTCGGGACTCTACTGAAGCTTTCTTT.

The gene calls are TRBV19 and TRBJ2-1; 9 bases align to TRBD1. J was trimmed by 4 bases and V by 3 bases; bases with no gene match: 10. The CDR3 covers 17 residues. Germline V gene data show CDR1 as LNHDA and CDR2 as SQIVND (reference sequence). DNA of the CDR3: TGTGCCAGTAGTATGGCATTTACGGGACAGGGTTACAATGAGCAGTTCTTC. Amino acid sequence: CASSMAFTGQGYNEQFF.

The chain recombines TRBV5-1 with TRBJ2-5; D gene uncertain. Trimming shortened V by 5 bases and J by 1 base, and 24 bases separated the two germline ends. Germline assignment: CDR1 SGHRS and CDR2 YFSETQ. The CDR3 totals 18 residues. DNA of the CDR3: TGCGCCAGCAGTTCCCCCCCTAATTTACGGGTCTCCCAAGAGACCCAGTACTTC. It codes for CASSSPPNLRVSQETQYF.

The chain has TRBV4-2 and TRBJ2-1; D is perhaps TRBD2 (6 bases). CDR3 length: 13 amino acids. Germline CDR1 LGHNA, CDR2 YNFKEQ. V lost 1 base and J 8 bases, leaving 9 bases between the germline ends. The CDR3 sequence: CASSQALAHEQFF. CDR3 coding DNA: TGTGCCAGCAGCCAAGCACTAGCACATGAGCAGTTCTTC.

The V and J genes are TRBV29-1 and TRBJ1-1; 7 positions match TRBD1. The trim removed 7 bases at V and 1 base at J, leaving 6 bases unmatched. From germline, CDR1 is SQVTM and CDR2 ANQGSEA. The CDR3 is 13 amino acids. The CDR3 coding sequence is TGCAGCGCTGGGACAGCCGCGAACACTGAAGCTTTCTTT. Protein product: CSAGTAANTEAFF.

The genes are TRBV4-1 and TRBJ2-5; D might be TRBD1 (6 bases). CDR3 length: 15 residues. Germline V gives CDR1 MGHRA, CDR2 YSYEKL. The V end lost 6 bases, the J end lost 4 bases, and 18 bases lay between the germline ends. In DNA, the CDR3 is TGCGCCAGCAGTTCTGATCCTCAGGGGCGAGAGACCCAGTACTTC. Encoded protein: CASSSDPQGRETQYF.

The chain joins TRBV5-6 to TRBJ1-2, with 7 bases matching TRBD1. The CDR3 loop spans 15 amino acids. V gave up 2 bases and J gave up 4 bases; unmatched junction bases: 8. In germline, CDR1 is SGHDT, CDR2 YYEEEE. The chain's CDR3 is CASSFFTEGAYGYTF. CDR3 nucleotides: TGTGCCAGCAGCTTTTTCACTGAGGGGGCCTATGGCTACACCTTC.

The CDR3 DNA reads TGTGCCAGCAGCCTTAGACAGGGGGCGGAGGGCTACACCTTC. Its translation is CASSLRQGAEGYTF. The V and J genes are TRBV27 and TRBJ1-2; the match to TRBD1 covers 10 bases. The J segment lost 8 bases and the V segment lost 6 bases, leaving 9 bases of the junction unmatched. CDR3 length: 14 residues. From germline, CDR1 is MNHEY and CDR2 SMNVEV (reference sequence).

The chain couples TRBV5-6 to TRBJ2-1, with TRBD1 as a possible D gene (6 bases). Germline V lookup: CDR1 SGHDT, CDR2 YYEEEE. The CDR3 is made up of 15 amino acids. V lost 7 bases to trimming and J lost 6 bases, with 20 bases between them. CDR3 nucleotides: TGTGCCAGCGGAAGTAATACAGGGCTGAGCAATGAGCAGTTCTTC. The encoded protein is CASGSNTGLSNEQFF.

This chain joins TRBV30 and TRBJ1-2, with TRBD1 identical over 11 bases. Per the germline V gene, CDR1 is GTSNPN and CDR2 is SVGIG (reference sequence). The CDR3 runs 14 residues. The junction had 9 bases not matched to a gene; V was cut back by 4 bases and J by 8 bases. The DNA for the CDR3 is TGTGCCTGGACCGCCGGGACAGGGGGAAAAGGCTACACCTTC. Translating gives CAWTAGTGGKGYTF. Full variable domain (remainder filled in from reference TRBV30 and TRBJ1-2): SQTIHQWPATLVQPVGSPLSLECTVEGTSNPNLYWYRQAAGRGLQLLFYSVGIGQISSEVPQNLSASRPQDRQFILSSKKLLLSDSGFYLCAWTAGTGGKGYTFGSGTRLTVV.

This chain joins TRBV5-4 and TRBJ2-7; 14 nucleotides align to TRBD2. V lost 3 bases to trimming and J lost 5 bases; unmatched junction nucleotides: 4. This CDR3 contains 15 residues. Germline V gene data show CDR1 as SGHNT and CDR2 as YYREEE (reference sequence). CDR3 amino acids: CASSSPGLAGDEQYF. For the CDR3, the DNA is TGTGCCAGCAGCTCCCCGGGACTAGCGGGAGACGAGCAGTACTTC.

CDR3 in amino acids: CASSQPAGVSGEQFF. The CDR3 DNA reads as TGTGCCAGCAGCCAACCAGCGGGAGTTAGCGGTGAGCAGTTCTTC. The chain uses TRBV4-2 and TRBJ2-1; 8 bases match TRBD2. The CDR3 is 15 amino acids. Germline V lookup: CDR1 LGHNA, CDR2 YNFKEQ. V trimming: 2 bases; J trimming: 9 bases; junction bases outside the gene matches: 9.

The genes are TRBV19 and TRBJ1-2; TRBD1 matches 7 bases. V gave up 6 bases and J gave up 5 bases; unmatched junction bases: 9. Germline CDR1 is LNHDA and CDR2 is SQIVND (reference sequence). The length of the CDR3 is 14 residues. The DNA for the CDR3 is TGTGCCAGTAGCCTAGCCGGGACAGATTATGGCTACACCTTC. Encoded protein: CASSLAGTDYGYTF.

This chain uses TRBV27 with TRBJ2-1; 7 positions match TRBD2. V lost 4 bases, J lost 0 bases, and 6 bases stayed unmatched. The CDR3 has 16 residues. Germline lookup yields CDR1 MNHEY and CDR2 SMNVEV (reference sequence). The CDR3 nucleotides are TGTGCCAGCAGTTACGGAGCGGGACCCTCCTACAATGAGCAGTTCTTC. As protein: CASSYGAGPSYNEQFF.

V usage is TRBV30 and J usage is TRBJ1-5; 7 bases line up with TRBD1. CDR1 and CDR2 from the germline V gene are GTSNPN and SVGIG (reference sequence). The CDR3 contains 12 residues. After removal of 5 bases from V and 9 bases from J, the junction contained 7 bases not matched to a gene. CDR3 DNA sequence: TGTGCCTGGCGGGGACAGAGAGGGCCCCAGCATTTT. This sequence encodes CAWRGQRGPQHF. Full variable domain (remainder filled in from reference TRBV30 and TRBJ1-5): SQTIHQWPATLVQPVGSPLSLECTVEGTSNPNLYWYRQAAGRGLQLLFYSVGIGQISSEVPQNLSASRPQDRQFILSSKKLLLSDSGFYLCAWRGQRGPQHFGDGTRLSIL.

This sequence joins TRBV2 and TRBJ1-5; no clear D. The V end lost 3 bases, the J end lost 2 bases, and 11 bases lay between the germline ends. The CDR3 runs to 15 residues. Per the germline V gene, CDR1 is SNHLY and CDR2 is FYNNEI. CDR3 region: CASSEGSSRNQPQHF. In DNA, the CDR3 is TGTGCCAGCAGTGAGGGCTCCAGTCGCAATCAGCCCCAGCATTTT.

This chain joins TRBV15 and TRBJ1-6; D ambiguous. Looked up from germline, CDR1 is LNHNV and CDR2 is YYDKDF (reference sequence). Trimming shortened V by 0 bases and J by 6 bases, and 9 bases separated the two germline ends. CDR3 length equals 15 residues. Here the CDR3 DNA reads TGTGCCACCAGCAGAGATCTAATTGCTAATTCACCCCTCCACTTT. Its protein is CATSRDLIANSPLHF.

This clone was seen a single time. The chain has TRBV19 and TRBJ1-1; 8 bases are a match to TRBD1. The CDR3 is 13 residues long. CDR1 is LNHDA and CDR2 is SQIVND in the germline V gene (reference sequence). J lost 4 bases, V lost 5 bases, and 3 bases had no gene match. The CDR3 bases are TGTGCCAGTAGTTTACAGGGGGGCACTGAAGCTTTCTTT. Amino acids: CASSLQGGTEAFF.

CDR3 amino acids: CASSVSTRQTDTQYF. CDR3 DNA sequence: TGTGCCAGCAGCGTATCTACGAGGCAAACAGATACGCAGTATTTT. This chain links TRBV9 with TRBJ2-3, with D unresolved. The CDR3 has 15 amino acids. Germline lookup yields CDR1 SGDLS and CDR2 YYNGEE. V was shortened by 1 base and J by 3 bases, with 12 bases between the two germline ends.

This chain joins TRBV2 and TRBJ2-2; TRBD2 matches at 8 bases. Germline lookup yields CDR1 SNHLY and CDR2 FYNNEI. V shed 4 bases and J 6 bases; nucleotides not matched to a gene: 4. This CDR3 contains 14 residues. The DNA of the CDR3 is TGTGCCAGCAGTGTCGGGGGGGCCCCCGGGGAGCTGTTTTTT. This sequence encodes CASSVGGAPGELFF. Based on the CDR3 plus reference TRBV2 and TRBJ2-2, the full variable domain is EPEVTQTPSHQVTQMGQEVILRCVPISNHLYFYWYRQILGQKVEFLVSFYNNEISEKSEIFDDQFSVERPDGSNFTLKIRSTKLEDSAMYFCASSVGGAPGELFFGEGSRLTVL.

The chain uses TRBV4-1 and TRBJ1-2; D uncertain. V shed 4 bases and J shed 0 bases, with 24 bases lying between them. From germline, CDR1 is MGHRA and CDR2 YSYEKL. The CDR3 spans 19 residues. CDR3 DNA sequence: TGCGCCAGCAGCCCCTTATCCCTGACTCTCCGGCACTCTAACTATGGCTACACCTTC. Translation: CASSPLSLTLRHSNYGYTF.

The chain links TRBV7-9 to TRBJ2-7; 8 bases map to TRBD2. Germline V gene data show CDR1 as SEHNR and CDR2 as FQNEAQ (reference sequence). The length of the CDR3 is 14 residues. The ends lost 3 bases at V and 6 bases at J; junction bases unmatched: 7. In DNA, the CDR3 is TGTGCCAGCAGCTTCCCCGGGGGGGGCGGCGAGCAGTACTTC. It specifies CASSFPGGGGEQYF.

The chain employs TRBV6-6 and TRBJ2-7, with 12 bases identical to TRBD1. Unmatched junction bases numbered 8, after V lost 6 bases and J lost 5 bases. Germline CDR1 is MNHNY and CDR2 is SVGAGI (reference sequence). The CDR3 sequence is 15 residues long. The CDR3 DNA reads as TGTGCCAGCAGCTTCCGGGACAGGGGGCGCAACGAGCAGTACTTC. It translates to CASSFRDRGRNEQYF.